This T cell receptor beta chain was observed in a study of cytomegalovirus exposure and HLA in healthy donors. The study ran its PCR with 60 Vbeta and 13 Jbeta primers. Method: immunoSEQ multiplex PCR; TCRdb's copy keeps in-frame clones and lacks some. This sample yields some 160,000 clones, of which approximately 88% are seen a single time; over 1.5% belongs to the top ten. Donors consisted of healthy bone marrow donors. Broader study findings: The authors reported that TCR beta sequences could predict HLA-A and HLA-B alleles. These predictions were accurate for most subjects in the first cohort.

In its sample, this clone was seen once. The target antigen is unknown. The source of this sequence is a woman in her late teens or twenties in good health and CMV-seronegative. The sample consisted of PBMCs.

The CDR3 sequence is CASSDNPAVQPQHF. In DNA form, the CDR3 reads TGTGCCAGCAGTGACAATCCAGCGGTTCAGCCCCAGCATTTT. The chain has TRBV6-4 and TRBJ1-5; no definite D call. The CDR3 spans 14 residues. CDR1 and CDR2 (germline): MRHNA, SNTAGT. Between the trimmed V and J ends, which lost 2 bases and 6 bases, there was a span of 11 bases.